This TCR beta chain was sequenced during a study of T cells in Graves' hyperthyroidism and ophthalmopathy. V lost 2 bases to trimming and J lost 3 bases, with 14 bases between them. The CDR3 consists of 16 residues. Per the germline V gene, CDR1 is SGHVS and CDR2 is FNYEAQ. Regions amplified from RNA transcripts were the TCR beta CDR3 regions. The study used the HTBI primer set for a first-round RT-PCR of the TCR CDR3. A single record per CDR3 protein comes from TCRdb applying MiXCR to the multiplex PCR reads. This sample has some 620,000 distinct CDR3 sequences, with about 16% found just once. This clonotype was counted many times.

V and J are TRBV7-6 and TRBJ2-1; either TRBD1 or TRBD2 may fit D (5 bases each). The sequence came from a woman aged 30 to 39 with Graves' hyperthyroidism. Material for sequencing was blood. CDR3 sequence (DNA): TGTGCCAGCAGCTTAAGCTCGGGGCACCTCTACAATGAGCAGTTCTTC. This translates into CASSLSSGHLYNEQFF.